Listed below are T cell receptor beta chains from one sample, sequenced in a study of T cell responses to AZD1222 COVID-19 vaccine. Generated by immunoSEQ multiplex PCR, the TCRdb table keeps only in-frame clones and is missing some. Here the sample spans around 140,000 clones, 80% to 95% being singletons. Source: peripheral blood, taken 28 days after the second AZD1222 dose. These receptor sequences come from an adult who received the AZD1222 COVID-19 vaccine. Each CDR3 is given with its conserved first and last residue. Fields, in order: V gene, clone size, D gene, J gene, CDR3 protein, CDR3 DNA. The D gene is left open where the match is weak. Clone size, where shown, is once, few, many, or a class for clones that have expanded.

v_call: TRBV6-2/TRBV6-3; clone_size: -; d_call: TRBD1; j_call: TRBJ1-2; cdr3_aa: CASNPGQTVYGYTF; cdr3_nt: TGTGCCAGCAACCCGGGACAGACAGTCTATGGCTACACCTTC
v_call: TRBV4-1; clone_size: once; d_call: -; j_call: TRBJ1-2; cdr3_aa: CASSLTRTRGPIGYTF; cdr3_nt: TGCGCCAGCAGCCTAACAAGAACCAGGGGCCCTATTGGCTACACCTTC
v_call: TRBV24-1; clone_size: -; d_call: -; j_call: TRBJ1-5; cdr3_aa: CATSGTEPNQPQHF; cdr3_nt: TGTGCCACCAGTGGGACAGAACCCAATCAGCCCCAGCATTTT
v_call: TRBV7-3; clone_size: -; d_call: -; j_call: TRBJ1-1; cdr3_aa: CASSLTVNTEAFF; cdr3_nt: TGTGCCAGCAGCTTGACAGTGAACACTGAAGCTTTCTTT
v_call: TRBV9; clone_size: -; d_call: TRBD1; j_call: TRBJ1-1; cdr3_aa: CASSALQGAKAEAFF; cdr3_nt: TGTGCCAGCAGCGCCCTTCAGGGGGCGAAGGCTGAAGCTTTCTTT
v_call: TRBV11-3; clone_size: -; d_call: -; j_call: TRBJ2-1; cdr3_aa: CASSGTRGEQFF; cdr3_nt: TGTGCCAGCAGCGGCACACGGGGTGAGCAGTTCTTC
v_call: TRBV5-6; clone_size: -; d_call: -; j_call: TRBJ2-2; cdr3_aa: CASSLGLGPNWELFF; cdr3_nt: TGTGCCAGCAGCTTGGGCCTAGGGCCTAACTGGGAGCTGTTTTTT
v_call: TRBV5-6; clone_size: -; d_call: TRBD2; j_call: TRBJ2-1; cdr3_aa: CASSLSAGGSYNEQFF; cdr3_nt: TGTGCCAGCAGCTTATCCGCCGGGGGGTCCTACAATGAGCAGTTCTTC
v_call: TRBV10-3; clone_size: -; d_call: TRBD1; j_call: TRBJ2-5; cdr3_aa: CAISDQGATQETQYF; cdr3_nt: TGTGCCATCAGCGATCAGGGGGCGACCCAAGAGACCCAGTACTTC
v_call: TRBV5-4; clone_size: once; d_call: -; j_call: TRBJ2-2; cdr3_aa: CASSPTGTGELFF; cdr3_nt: TGTGCCAGCAGCCCGACCGGAACCGGGGAGCTGTTTTTT
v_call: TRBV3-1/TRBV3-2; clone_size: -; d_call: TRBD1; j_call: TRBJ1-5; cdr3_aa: CASSLPDREDQPQHF; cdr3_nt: TGTGCCAGCAGCCTACCGGACAGGGAGGATCAGCCCCAGCATTTT
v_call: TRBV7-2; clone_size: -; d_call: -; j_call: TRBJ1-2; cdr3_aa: CASSSGEPLFYGYTF; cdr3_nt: TGTGCCAGCAGCTCGGGGGAGCCGCTATTCTATGGCTACACCTTC
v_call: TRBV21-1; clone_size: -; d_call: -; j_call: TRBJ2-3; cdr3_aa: CASSNRLFLPYTQYF; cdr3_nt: TGTGCCAGCAGCAATCGGCTCTTCCTCCCTTATACGCAGTATTTT
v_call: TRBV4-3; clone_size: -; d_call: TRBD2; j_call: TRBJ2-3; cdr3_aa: CASSPSAGGPPDTQYF; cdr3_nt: TGCGCCAGCAGCCCATCAGCGGGAGGGCCCCCAGATACGCAGTATTTT
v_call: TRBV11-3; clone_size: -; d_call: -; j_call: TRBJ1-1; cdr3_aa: CASSSDGRNTEAFF; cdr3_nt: TGTGCCAGCAGCTCAGACGGTCGGAACACTGAAGCTTTCTTT
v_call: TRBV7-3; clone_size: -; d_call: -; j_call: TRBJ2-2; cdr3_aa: CASSFNADTGELFF; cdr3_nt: TGTGCCAGCAGCTTTAACGCGGACACCGGGGAGCTGTTTTTT
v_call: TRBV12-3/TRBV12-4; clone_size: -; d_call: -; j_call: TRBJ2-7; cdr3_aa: CASSQGGGEYF; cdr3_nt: TGTGCCAGCAGTCAAGGGGGGGGTGAGTACTTC
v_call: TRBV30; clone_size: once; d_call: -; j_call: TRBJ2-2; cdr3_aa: CAWNENTGELFF; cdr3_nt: TGTGCCTGGAATGAGAACACCGGGGAGCTGTTTTTT
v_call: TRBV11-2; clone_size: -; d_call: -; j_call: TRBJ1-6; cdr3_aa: CASSLVGGGNSPLHF; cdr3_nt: TGTGCCAGCAGCTTAGTAGGGGGTGGCAATTCACCCCTCCACTTT
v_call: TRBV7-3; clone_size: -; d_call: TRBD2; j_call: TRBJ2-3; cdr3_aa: CASSPQASGRTDTQYF; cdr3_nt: TGTGCCAGCAGCCCCCAGGCTAGCGGACGCACAGATACGCAGTATTTT
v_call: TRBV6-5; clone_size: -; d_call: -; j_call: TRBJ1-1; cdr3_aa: CASSYPQGEAFF; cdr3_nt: TGTGCCAGCAGTTACCCTCAGGGTGAAGCTTTCTTT
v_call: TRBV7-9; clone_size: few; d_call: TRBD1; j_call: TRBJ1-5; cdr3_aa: CASPGTGDQPQHF; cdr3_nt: TGTGCCAGCCCCGGGACAGGGGATCAGCCCCAGCATTTT
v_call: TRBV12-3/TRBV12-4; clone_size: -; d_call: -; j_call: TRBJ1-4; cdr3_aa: CASSLRGNEKLFF; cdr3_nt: TGTGCCAGCAGTTTAAGGGGAAATGAAAAACTGTTTTTT
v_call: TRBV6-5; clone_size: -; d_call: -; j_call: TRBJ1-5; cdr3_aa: CASKPWGGNQPQHF; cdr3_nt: TGTGCCAGCAAGCCATGGGGAGGGAATCAGCCCCAGCATTTT
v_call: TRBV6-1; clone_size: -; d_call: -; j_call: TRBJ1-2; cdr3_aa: CASSEFADGYTF; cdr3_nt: TGTGCCAGCAGTGAATTTGCAGATGGCTACACCTTC
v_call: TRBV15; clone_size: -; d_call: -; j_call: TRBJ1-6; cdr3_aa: CATSGYNSPLHF; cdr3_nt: TGTGCCACCAGCGGTTATAATTCACCCCTCCACTTT
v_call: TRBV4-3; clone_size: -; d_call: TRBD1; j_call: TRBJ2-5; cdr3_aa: CASSQATYPARDREKTQYF; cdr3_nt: TGCGCCAGCAGCCAAGCAACATACCCTGCCCGGGACAGGGAAAAGACCCAGTACTTC
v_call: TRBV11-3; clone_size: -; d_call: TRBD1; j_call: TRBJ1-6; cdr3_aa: CASSLDGTGANSPLHF; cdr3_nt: TGTGCCAGCAGCTTAGATGGGACAGGGGCTAATTCACCCCTCCACTTT
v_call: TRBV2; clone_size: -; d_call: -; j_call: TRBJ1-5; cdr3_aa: CASSGYRDLQPQHF; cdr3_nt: TGTGCCAGCAGTGGATACAGGGATCTCCAGCCCCAGCATTTT
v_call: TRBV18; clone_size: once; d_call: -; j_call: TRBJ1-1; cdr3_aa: CASSPPSRTEAFF; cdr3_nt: TGTGCCAGCTCACCACCGTCCCGGACTGAAGCTTTCTTT
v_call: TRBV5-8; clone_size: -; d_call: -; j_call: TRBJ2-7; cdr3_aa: CASSLRGYEQYF; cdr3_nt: TGTGCCAGCAGCTTGCGGGGCTACGAGCAGTACTTC
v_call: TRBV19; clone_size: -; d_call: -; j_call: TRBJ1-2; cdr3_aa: CASSPAILYGYTF; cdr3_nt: TGTGCCAGTAGCCCCGCAATCCTATATGGCTACACCTTC
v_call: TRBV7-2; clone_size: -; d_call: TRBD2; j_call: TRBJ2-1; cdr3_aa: CASSLGLAGVDEQFF; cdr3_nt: TGTGCCAGCAGCTTAGGGCTAGCGGGAGTTGATGAGCAGTTCTTC
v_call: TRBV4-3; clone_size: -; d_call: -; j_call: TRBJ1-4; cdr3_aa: CASSQSLGLRSEKLFF; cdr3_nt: TGCGCCAGCAGCCAATCGCTAGGCTTGAGGAGTGAAAAACTGTTTTTT
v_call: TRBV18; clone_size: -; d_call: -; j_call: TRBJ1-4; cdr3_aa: CASSPPTGMIEKLFF; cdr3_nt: TGTGCCAGCTCACCCCCGACAGGAATGATTGAAAAACTGTTTTTT
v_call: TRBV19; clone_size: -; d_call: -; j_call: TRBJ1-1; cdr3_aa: CASSIRRGTEAFF; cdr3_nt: TGTGCCAGTAGTATCCGACGCGGCACTGAAGCTTTCTTT
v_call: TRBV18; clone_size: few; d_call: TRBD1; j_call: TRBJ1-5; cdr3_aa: CASSRDRVSQPQHF; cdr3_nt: TGTGCCAGCTCACGGGACAGGGTCAGTCAGCCCCAGCATTTT
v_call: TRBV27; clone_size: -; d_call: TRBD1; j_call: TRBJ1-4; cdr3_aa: CASRAGTGVFATNEKLFF; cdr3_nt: TGTGCCAGCAGAGCCGGGACAGGCGTCTTTGCAACTAATGAAAAACTGTTTTTT
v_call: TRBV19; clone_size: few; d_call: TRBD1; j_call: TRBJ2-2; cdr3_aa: CASSSRDSSTGELFF; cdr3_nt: TGTGCCAGTAGTAGCCGGGACAGCAGTACCGGGGAGCTGTTTTTT
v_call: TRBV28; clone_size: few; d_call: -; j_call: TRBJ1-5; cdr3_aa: CASSLDGRNQPQHF; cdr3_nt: TGTGCCAGCAGTTTAGACGGAAGGAATCAGCCCCAGCATTTT
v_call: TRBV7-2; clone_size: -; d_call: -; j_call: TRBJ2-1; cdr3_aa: CASSPSPAADNEQFF; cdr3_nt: TGTGCCAGCAGCCCCTCCCCGGCAGCTGACAATGAGCAGTTCTTC
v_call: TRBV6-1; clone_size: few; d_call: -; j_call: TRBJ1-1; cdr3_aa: CASSENGRDTEAFF; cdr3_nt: TGTGCCAGCAGTGAAAATGGCAGGGACACTGAAGCTTTCTTT
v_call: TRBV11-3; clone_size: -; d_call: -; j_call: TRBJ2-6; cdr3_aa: CASTRGLSGANVLTF; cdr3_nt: TGTGCCAGCACCAGGGGTCTCTCTGGGGCCAACGTCCTGACTTTC
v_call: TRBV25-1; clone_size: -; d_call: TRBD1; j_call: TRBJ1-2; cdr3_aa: CASSEPQTGKDGYTF; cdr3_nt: TGTGCCAGCAGTGAACCCCAGACAGGGAAGGATGGCTACACCTTC
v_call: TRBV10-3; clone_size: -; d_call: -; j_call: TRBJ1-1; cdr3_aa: CAIRAGGTEAFF; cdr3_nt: TGTGCCATCAGGGCGGGGGGCACTGAAGCTTTCTTT
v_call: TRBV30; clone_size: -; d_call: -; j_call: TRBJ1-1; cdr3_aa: CAWSVGSSMNTEAFF; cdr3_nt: TGTGCCTGGAGTGTAGGGAGCAGCATGAACACTGAAGCTTTCTTT